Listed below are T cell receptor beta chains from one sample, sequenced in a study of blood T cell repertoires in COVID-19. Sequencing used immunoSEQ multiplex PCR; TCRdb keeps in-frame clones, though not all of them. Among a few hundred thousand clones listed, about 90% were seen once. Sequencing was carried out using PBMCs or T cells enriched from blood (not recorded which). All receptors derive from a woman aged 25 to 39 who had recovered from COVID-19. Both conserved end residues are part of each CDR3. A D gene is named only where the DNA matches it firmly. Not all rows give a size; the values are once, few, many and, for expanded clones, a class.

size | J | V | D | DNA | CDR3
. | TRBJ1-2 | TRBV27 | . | TGTGCCAGCAGTTCCCTTGACAGGTATCATGGCTACACCTTC | CASSSLDRYHGYTF
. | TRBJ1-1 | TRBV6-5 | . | TGTGCCAGCAGCCCCCATGCGGGTGGTGATGAAGCTTTCTTT | CASSPHAGGDEAFF
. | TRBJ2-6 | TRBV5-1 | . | TGCGCCAGCAGCTTGGACAGCTCTGGGGCCAACGTCCTGACTTTC | CASSLDSSGANVLTF
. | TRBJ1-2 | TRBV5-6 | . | TGTGCCAGCAGCTTGGCTCCTGGGCAATCGTGGGGCTACACCTTC | CASSLAPGQSWGYTF
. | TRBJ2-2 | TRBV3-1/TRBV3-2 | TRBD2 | TGTGCCAGCAGCCGGAGAGCGGGAGGCACCGGGGAGCTGTTTTTT | CASSRRAGGTGELFF
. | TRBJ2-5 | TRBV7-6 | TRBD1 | TGTGCCAGCAGCTTATCTTGGAACAGGGGGGAGGAGACCCAGTACTTC | CASSLSWNRGEETQYF
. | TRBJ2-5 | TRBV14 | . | TGTGCCAGCAGCCAGCAGGTGTATACCCAGTACTTC | CASSQQVYTQYF
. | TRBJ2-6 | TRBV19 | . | TGTGCCAGTAGTCGCGGCTCTGGGGCCAACGTCCTGACTTTC | CASSRGSGANVLTF
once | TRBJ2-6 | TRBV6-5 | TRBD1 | TGTGCCAGCAGGAGACAGGGTACTGGGGCCAACGTCCTGACTTTC | CASRRQGTGANVLTF
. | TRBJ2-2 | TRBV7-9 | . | TGTGCCAGCAGCTCCCCTGGCTCCGGGGAGCTGTTTTTT | CASSSPGSGELFF
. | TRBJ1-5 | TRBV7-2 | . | TGTGCCAGCACCCCAGGCAATCAGCCCCAGCATTTT | CASTPGNQPQHF
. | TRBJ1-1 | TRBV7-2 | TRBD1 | TGTGCCAGCAGTTCACGGACAGGTCTCTGGACTGAAGCTTTCTTT | CASSSRTGLWTEAFF
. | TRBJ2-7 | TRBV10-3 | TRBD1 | TGTGCCATCAAGCAGGGGGCGGACGAGCAGTACTTC | CAIKQGADEQYF
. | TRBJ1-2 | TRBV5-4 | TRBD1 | TGTGCCAGCAGCTTACCGGGACAGGGGTTTGGCTACACCTTC | CASSLPGQGFGYTF
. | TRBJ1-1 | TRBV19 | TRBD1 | TGTGCCAGTAGTCCCCGGACAGGGGTGGGGAACACTGAAGCTTTCTTT | CASSPRTGVGNTEAFF
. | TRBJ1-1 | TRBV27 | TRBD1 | TGTGCCAGCAGTTTAGCGCAGGGGGGGAACACTGAAGCTTTCTTT | CASSLAQGGNTEAFF
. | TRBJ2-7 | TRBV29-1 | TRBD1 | TGCAGCGTTGAAGCAGGGGGCGACGAGCAGTACTTC | CSVEAGGDEQYF
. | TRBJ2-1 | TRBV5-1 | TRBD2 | TGCGCCAGCAGCTTGGCTTCGGGAGGGCGTAATGAGCAGTTCTTC | CASSLASGGRNEQFF
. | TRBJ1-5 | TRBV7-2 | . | TGTGCCAGCAGCTTAGTCGGCAGGGCCAATCAGCCCCAGCATTTT | CASSLVGRANQPQHF
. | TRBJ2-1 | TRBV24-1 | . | TGTGCCACCAGTGATGCTCCTCCGTGGGGGCTCGACATCATTGAGCAGTTCTTC | CATSDAPPWGLDIIEQFF
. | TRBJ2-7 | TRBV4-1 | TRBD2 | TGCGCCAGCAGCCGGAACTCCCGTATTACTAGCGGGAGGGCCAACGAGCAGTACTTC | CASSRNSRITSGRANEQYF
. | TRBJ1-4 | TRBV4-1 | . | TGCGCCAGCAGCCAAGATAATTATGGCTCAACTAATGAAAAACTGTTTTTT | CASSQDNYGSTNEKLFF
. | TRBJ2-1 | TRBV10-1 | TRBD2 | TGCGCCAGCAGTGAGTCCGGGACTAGCGGCTACAATGAGCAGTTCTTC | CASSESGTSGYNEQFF
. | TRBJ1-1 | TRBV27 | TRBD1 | TGTGCCAGCAGTTTTCTTAATCCGGGACAGGGGGCCGCTGAAGCTTTCTTT | CASSFLNPGQGAAEAFF
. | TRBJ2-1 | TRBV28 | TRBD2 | TGTGCCAGCAGCCTCTCCGGGACTAGCGGGAGGGCTAACCTAGGAAGCTCCTACAATGAGCAGTTCTTC | CASSLSGTSGRANLGSSYNEQFF
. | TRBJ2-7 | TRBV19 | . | TGTGCCAGTAGTATAGGGGCGGGGCACGAGCAGTACTTC | CASSIGAGHEQYF
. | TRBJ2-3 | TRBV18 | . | TGTGCCAGCTCACCGCAACAGGTGAGCACAGATACGCAGTATTTT | CASSPQQVSTDTQYF
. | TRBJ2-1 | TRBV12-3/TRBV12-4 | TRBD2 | TGTGCCAGCAGCCCAGCGGGGTACAATGAGCAGTTCTTC | CASSPAGYNEQFF
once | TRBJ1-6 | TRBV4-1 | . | TGCGCCAGCAGCCCCCTGGGGACACAGACCACCGGCTGGAATTCACCCCTCCACTTT | CASSPLGTQTTGWNSPLHF
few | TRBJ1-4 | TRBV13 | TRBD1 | TGTGCCAGCAGCTTAGCCCCCCGGACAGGGGGAGATGAAAAACTGTTTTTT | CASSLAPRTGGDEKLFF
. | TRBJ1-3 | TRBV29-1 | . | TGCAGCGTCAACTCAAACTCTGGAAACACCATATATTTT | CSVNSNSGNTIYF
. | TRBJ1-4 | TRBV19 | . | TGTGCCAGTAGTATGTCCAGGGGTTCAGAAAAACTGTTTTTT | CASSMSRGSEKLFF
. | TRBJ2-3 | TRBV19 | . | TGTGCCAGTAGTACCCAACAGGGCCTAGAAGATACGCAGTATTTT | CASSTQQGLEDTQYF
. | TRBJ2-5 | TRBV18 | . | TGTGCCAGCTCACCACCGGGGGCCCAAGAGACCCAGTACTTC | CASSPPGAQETQYF
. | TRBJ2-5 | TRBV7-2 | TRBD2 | TGTGCCAGCAGCTTCGGACTAGCGGGACTCCAAGAGACCCAGTACTTC | CASSFGLAGLQETQYF
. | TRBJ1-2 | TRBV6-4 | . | TGTGCCAGCAGACCCGACACCGACACCTATGGCTACACCTTC | CASRPDTDTYGYTF
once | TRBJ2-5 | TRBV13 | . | TGTGCCAGCAGCTTATCTCCGGGAGAAGAGACCCAGTACTTC | CASSLSPGEETQYF
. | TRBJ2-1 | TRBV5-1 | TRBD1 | TGCGCCAGCAGACAGGACAGGGTGGATGAGCAGTTCTTC | CASRQDRVDEQFF
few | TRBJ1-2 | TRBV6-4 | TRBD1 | TGTGCCAGCAGTGAACGACAGGGGGCAAACTATGGCTACACCTTC | CASSERQGANYGYTF
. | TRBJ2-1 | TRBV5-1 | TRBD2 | TGCGCCAGCAGCCTGGCGGGGACTAGCGGGATGGGGTCCTACAATGAGCAGTTCTTC | CASSLAGTSGMGSYNEQFF
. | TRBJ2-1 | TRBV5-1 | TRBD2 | TGCGCCAGCAATGTGGCTAGCGGGATCTCCGAGCAGTTCTTC | CASNVASGISEQFF
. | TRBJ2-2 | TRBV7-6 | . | TGTGCCAGCAGTAGAGGGGGGGAATCCGGGGAGCTGTTTTTT | CASSRGGESGELFF
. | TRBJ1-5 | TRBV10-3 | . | TGTGCCATCAGTGAGTCAAATCGGTTAGGGGAAGAGCCCCAGCATTTT | CAISESNRLGEEPQHF
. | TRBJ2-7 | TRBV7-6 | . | TGTGCCAGCAGCTTAGCTGTGGGAGAAAGCGAGCAGTACTTC | CASSLAVGESEQYF
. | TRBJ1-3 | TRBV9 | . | TGTGCCAGCAGCGTAGAAACCACCGGAGGCACCATATATTTT | CASSVETTGGTIYF
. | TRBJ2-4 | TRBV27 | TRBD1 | TGTGCCAGCAGTTTACACAGGGGGGATTACATTCAGTACTTC | CASSLHRGDYIQYF
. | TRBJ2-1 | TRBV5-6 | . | TGTGCCAGCAGCTTCGGAATGGGGCCCTACAATGAGCAGTTCTTC | CASSFGMGPYNEQFF
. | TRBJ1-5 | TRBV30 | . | TGTGCCTGGAGTGCAGAGGGCAATCAGCCCCAGCATTTT | CAWSAEGNQPQHF
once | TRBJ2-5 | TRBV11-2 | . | TGTGCCAGCAGCCGTACTCAGACCCAGTACTTC | CASSRTQTQYF
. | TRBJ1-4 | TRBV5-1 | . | TGCGCCAGCAGCTTTCAGGGTTGGGATGAAAAACTGTTTTTT | CASSFQGWDEKLFF
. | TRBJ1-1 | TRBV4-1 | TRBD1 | TGCGCCAGCAGCCCAACCACTTACCGACAGGGGGCCCCTGACACTGAAGCTTTCTTT | CASSPTTYRQGAPDTEAFF
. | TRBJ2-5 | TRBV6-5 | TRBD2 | TGTGCCAGCAGAACTAGCGGGACACGGACCCAGTACTTC | CASRTSGTRTQYF